The T cell receptor beta chain described here comes from a study of cytomegalovirus exposure and HLA in healthy donors. The CDR3 totals 15 residues. Trimming cost V 5 bases and J 0 bases, with 14 bases left between them. The germline gives CDR1 SGHNT, CDR2 YYREEE (reference sequence). With respect to this clone: Its antigen is not known.

PCR used 60 Vbeta primers and 13 Jbeta primers. Sequencing was performed with immunoSEQ multiplex PCR; in TCRdb, only in-frame clones are kept and a portion is missing. The table records over 130,000 clones, 66% of them present only once. Study observations and caveats: A later analysis associated 16,951 TCR beta sequences with HLA alleles at a 0.05 false discovery rate. Overall, around 160 TCR beta chains were annotated as cytomegalovirus-associated. The authors considered a cluster of highly shared sequence variants likely to be a sequencing artifact.

The sequencing sample was made of PBMCs. The chain couples TRBV5-4 to TRBJ1-1; tentative D call: TRBD1 (6 bases). This TCR was sampled from a woman in her fifties or sixties in good health and CMV-seronegative. CDR3 coding DNA: TGTGCCAGCAGGACTTTAGGGGGGGTGAACACTGAAGCTTTCTTT. Residues: CASRTLGGVNTEAFF. Combining the CDR3 with reference TRBV5-4 and TRBJ1-1 gives the whole variable domain ETGVTQSPTHLIKTRGQQVTLRCSSQSGHNTVSWYQQALGQGPQFIFQYYREEENGRGNFPPRFSGLQFPNYSSELNVNALELDDSALYLCASRTLGGVNTEAFFGQGTRLTVV.